This T cell receptor beta chain was profiled in a study of human thymus T cells. Findings of the study overall: Related research described strongly overlapping thymic repertoires in unrelated people. Both thymic and peripheral blood repertoires showed apparently biased V and J usage.

Sequenced by immunoSEQ multiplex PCR; TCRdb stores in-frame clones only, minus some. The sample lists more than 70,000 clones; approximately 96% were seen once. During corrective heart surgery, resections were taken, and the thymus tissue came from them. Healthy Finnish infants undergoing corrective surgery for congenital heart defects provided the donor material. The CDR3 is made up of 17 amino acids. Trimming at V came to 1 base and at J to 5 bases, leaving 9 bases not matched to a gene. Germline V gives CDR1 SGHNT, CDR2 YENEEA. With regard to this clone: The antigen is not known.

The material sequenced was thymus tissue. The V call is TRBV11-3, the J call TRBJ2-1; TRBD2 aligns across 9 bases. This TCR was recovered from a boy in the first two years of life with a congenital heart defect but otherwise immunologically healthy. CDR3 residues: CASSLGLLAGKNNEQFF. The DNA of the CDR3 is TGTGCCAGCAGCTTAGGTCTCCTAGCGGGGAAAAACAATGAGCAGTTCTTC.